The rows below give T cell receptor beta chains drawn from one sample of a study of T cell changes during pregnancy in multiple sclerosis. Profiling relied on immunoSEQ multiplex PCR, and the TCRdb table lists in-frame clones only, not all of them. This sample has tens of thousands of clones, with approximately 89% found just once. The sample here was peripheral blood, taken before pregnancy. The receptor set was obtained from a female donor with multiple sclerosis, enrolled in a pregnancy study. The CDR3 runs from the conserved cysteine through the conserved F or W. Fields, in order: D gene, V gene, J gene, clone size, CDR3 DNA, CDR3 protein. D genes are given only for firm matches. Clone size appears in some rows only: once, few, many, or a class for an expanded clone.

NA	TRBV27	TRBJ2-1	NA	TGTGCCAGCAGTTTACTAGCCTCGGGCAATGAGCAGTTCTTC	CASSLLASGNEQFF
TRBD1	TRBV7-8	TRBJ1-5	NA	TGTGCCAGCAGCCCCCTCGGACAGGGAGTCCAGCCCCAGCATTTT	CASSPLGQGVQPQHF
TRBD2	TRBV6-6	TRBJ2-7	NA	TGTGCCAGCAGCCCGGGACTAGCCACGTACGAGCAGTACTTC	CASSPGLATYEQYF
NA	TRBV15	TRBJ1-5	NA	TGTGCCACCAGCAGAGGGGGGCAGAACAATCAGCCCCAGCATTTT	CATSRGGQNNQPQHF
TRBD2	TRBV19	TRBJ2-7	NA	TGTGCCAGTAGCCGGGGACTAGCGGGCCGGAGCTCCTACGAGCAGTACTTC	CASSRGLAGRSSYEQYF
NA	TRBV5-1	TRBJ2-2	NA	TGCGCCAGCAGCGCCACCGGGACAACGAACACCGGGGAGCTGTTTTTT	CASSATGTTNTGELFF
TRBD1	TRBV28	TRBJ1-5	once	TGTGCCAGCAGTTTAACAGGGGATAGCAATCAGCCCCAGCATTTT	CASSLTGDSNQPQHF
TRBD2	TRBV11-2	TRBJ2-2	NA	TGTGCCAGCAGCCCCGCCCGGGAGGGGACCGGGGAGCTGTTTTTT	CASSPAREGTGELFF
NA	TRBV30	TRBJ2-7	once	TGTGCCTGGACTAGTTTCTACGAGCAGTACTTC	CAWTSFYEQYF
NA	TRBV9	TRBJ2-5	NA	TGTGCCAGCAGCACAGCCGGTCTAGCCTTCCAAGAGACCCAGTACTTC	CASSTAGLAFQETQYF
NA	TRBV6-1	TRBJ1-2	NA	TGTGCCAGCAGCCTCCAGGGGCTCTATGGCTACACCTTC	CASSLQGLYGYTF
TRBD1	TRBV28	TRBJ1-2	NA	TGTGCCACCTCTGTCCGGGACAGGGTAAACTATGGCTACACCTTC	CATSVRDRVNYGYTF
NA	TRBV5-1	TRBJ1-3	once	TGCGCCAGCAGCTTGGAGAGCTCTGGAAACACCATATATTTT	CASSLESSGNTIYF
NA	TRBV5-5	TRBJ1-3	few	TGTGCCAGCAGCCTCCGCCCCGACAGAGGAAACACCATATATTTT	CASSLRPDRGNTIYF
TRBD1	TRBV30	TRBJ2-7	NA	TGTGCCTGGAGTGGCGACAGGGCAGCAGACGAGCAGTACTTC	CAWSGDRAADEQYF
NA	TRBV4-2	TRBJ1-3	NA	TGTGCCAGCAGCCAAGATGCGAGCTCTGGAAACACCATATATTTT	CASSQDASSGNTIYF
NA	TRBV30	TRBJ2-1	NA	TGTGCCTGGAGTACCGCCGGACAGCTCTACAATGAGCAGTTCTTC	CAWSTAGQLYNEQFF
NA	TRBV15	TRBJ2-3	NA	TGTGCCACCAGCAGAGAACAGGGATCAGGCGCAGATACGCAGTATTTT	CATSREQGSGADTQYF
NA	TRBV12-5	TRBJ2-2	NA	TGTGCTAGTGGTTTAAAGGGGTTTGACGGGGAGCTGTTTTTT	CASGLKGFDGELFF
NA	TRBV6-1	TRBJ1-5	NA	TGTGCCAGCAGTGAAGGAGGACAGCCCCATCAGCCCCAGCATTTT	CASSEGGQPHQPQHF
NA	TRBV10-3	TRBJ2-7	NA	TGTGCCATCAGTGACCCGAAACAGGGCGGCTACGAGCAGTACTTC	CAISDPKQGGYEQYF
TRBD1	TRBV7-9	TRBJ2-2	NA	TGTGCCAGCAGCTTGACCGGGACAGGGGTCACCGGGGAGCTGTTTTTT	CASSLTGTGVTGELFF
NA	TRBV6-1	TRBJ2-7	NA	TGTGCCAGCAGTGAATATCTCAGCGGGTCCGTCGCCTACGAGCAGTACTTC	CASSEYLSGSVAYEQYF
NA	TRBV6-6	TRBJ1-2	NA	TGTGCCAGCAGTAGTATGACAGTCCTCTATGGCTACACCTTC	CASSSMTVLYGYTF
NA	TRBV25-1	TRBJ1-2	once	TGTGCCAGCAGTGAATCGCGGGGGTGGGGTGGCTACACCTTC	CASSESRGWGGYTF
TRBD1	TRBV4-3	TRBJ1-1	NA	TGCGCCAGCAGCCAAGATCAGGGGGGCACTGAAGCTTTCTTT	CASSQDQGGTEAFF
NA	TRBV11-2	TRBJ2-5	NA	TGTGCCAGCAGATCCACAGGGTTAGGGACCCAGTACTTC	CASRSTGLGTQYF
NA	TRBV5-8	TRBJ1-1	NA	TGTGCCAGCAGCATCTACAGGGAGAGCACTGAAGCTTTCTTT	CASSIYRESTEAFF
TRBD2	TRBV18	TRBJ2-1	NA	TGTGCCAGCTCTCCGGGGACTAGCGGGGGCTATGAGCAGTTCTTC	CASSPGTSGGYEQFF
TRBD1	TRBV5-8	TRBJ1-2	NA	TGTGCCAGCAGCCTGGGACAGGGGGCAGGAGGCTACACCTTC	CASSLGQGAGGYTF
TRBD2	TRBV9	TRBJ2-5	NA	TGTGCCAGCAGCGTAGTCGCGGGGGGGTTTCAAGAGACCCAGTACTTC	CASSVVAGGFQETQYF
TRBD1	TRBV28	TRBJ2-5	NA	TGTGCCAGCAGTTCCTTCACAGGGGGGCACGAGACCCAGTACTTC	CASSSFTGGHETQYF
TRBD1	TRBV27	TRBJ1-2	NA	TGTGCCAGCAGTGTGGGAACGACAGGGAACTATGGCTACACCTTC	CASSVGTTGNYGYTF
NA	TRBV9	TRBJ1-1	NA	TGTGCCAGCAGTCGACAGGTCCTCTCTAACACTGAAGCTTTCTTT	CASSRQVLSNTEAFF
TRBD1	TRBV7-9	TRBJ1-2	NA	TGTGCCAGCAGCATATCGACAGGGTATGGCTACACCTTC	CASSISTGYGYTF
TRBD2	TRBV19	TRBJ2-7	NA	TGTGCCAGTAGTACACGACTAGCGGGATCCTACGAGCAGTACTTC	CASSTRLAGSYEQYF
NA	TRBV6-1	TRBJ2-7	NA	TGTGCCAGCAGTTCCCGCTACGAGCAGTACTTC	CASSSRYEQYF
TRBD2	TRBV7-3	TRBJ2-3	NA	TGTGCCAGCAGCCCCCTACAAGCGGGGGGTGAGGCCGATACGCAGTATTTT	CASSPLQAGGEADTQYF
NA	TRBV7-3	TRBJ2-5	NA	TGTGCCAGCAGCCACGGAGTAGGAGAGACCCAGTACTTC	CASSHGVGETQYF
TRBD2	TRBV6-1	TRBJ2-1	NA	TGTGCCAGCAGTGGGGCGCTTCTAGCGGGGGGCCCCTCGGTCTACAATGAGCAGTTCTTC	CASSGALLAGGPSVYNEQFF
TRBD2	TRBV5-6	TRBJ2-1	NA	TGTGCCAGCAGCTTTACTAGCGGACGCACCTACAATGAGCAGTTCTTC	CASSFTSGRTYNEQFF
NA	TRBV15	TRBJ1-5	NA	TGTGCCACCAGCAGAGGTGGAAAGGGGTTTCAGCCCCAGCATTTT	CATSRGGKGFQPQHF
TRBD1	TRBV7-2	TRBJ1-5	NA	TGTGCCAGCAGCAAACAGGGGGGAGTCAATCAGCCCCAGCATTTT	CASSKQGGVNQPQHF
NA	TRBV30	TRBJ1-2	NA	TGTGCCTGGAGTGCGCGGACTCAACAGGGTCGGACCTTC	CAWSARTQQGRTF
NA	TRBV5-1	TRBJ2-3	NA	TGCGCCAGCAGCCAATATGGGACTGGGGGGGATACGCAGTATTTT	CASSQYGTGGDTQYF
NA	TRBV6-6	TRBJ1-4	once	TGTGCCAGCAGACGAGGGCCTAATGAAAAACTGTTTTTT	CASRRGPNEKLFF
NA	TRBV5-8	TRBJ2-7	NA	TGTGCCAGCAGCTCCTACTCCTACGAGCAGTACTTC	CASSSYSYEQYF
NA	TRBV6-4	TRBJ1-5	NA	TGTGCCAGCAGTGATCGAGGGCGGGCGTTCGGTCAGCCCCAGCATTTT	CASSDRGRAFGQPQHF
TRBD1	TRBV2	TRBJ2-5	NA	TGTGCCAGCACCGGAACAGGGGTCCCCGGGGAGACCCAGTACTTC	CASTGTGVPGETQYF
TRBD1	TRBV19	TRBJ1-1	NA	TGTGCCAGTAGTATGACAGGGGGCAGTACTGAAGCTTTCTTT	CASSMTGGSTEAFF
NA	TRBV5-1	TRBJ2-2	NA	TGCGCCAGCAGCCCGGGGTCAGGGGACACCGGGGAGCTGTTTTTT	CASSPGSGDTGELFF
NA	TRBV14	TRBJ1-5	NA	TGTGCCAGCAGCCAGATAGGGGGGCCCCAGCATTTT	CASSQIGGPQHF
TRBD1	TRBV4-3	TRBJ1-4	NA	TGCGCCAGCAGCCAAGATTCGGCGACAGGGGATGAAAAACTGTTTTTT	CASSQDSATGDEKLFF